The T cell receptor (beta chain) described here comes from a study of blood T cell repertoires in COVID-19. Study information: The United States, Italy and Spain supplied acute and convalescent COVID-19 samples.

Patients in Seattle were enrolled during active infection, then followed longitudinally. The protocol was immunoSEQ multiplex PCR, while the TCRdb copy is restricted to in-frame clones and leaves out a portion. The sample includes about 300,000 clones, 90% seen only once; the top ten take about 7%. The source is a woman aged 30 to 39 with COVID-19, enrolled during active disease. Sequencing was carried out using peripheral blood.

CDR3 bases: TGTGCCACCAGTGATTTAAGCGGCATCATACCACATGAGCAGTTCTTC. Translation gives CATSDLSGIIPHEQFF. V and J are TRBV24-1 and TRBJ2-1; a weak D match, TRBD2 (5 bases). The CDR3 runs 16 residues. The V end lost 1 base, the J end lost 8 bases, and 17 bases lay between the germline ends. Germline V gene data show CDR1 as KGHDR and CDR2 as SFDVKD.